Listed here are 24 T cell receptor beta chains from one sample, sequenced in a study of control samples from healthy donors and cancer patients. Using immunoSEQ multiplex PCR, the repertoire was profiled, and TCRdb retains in-frame clones only, with some absent. The sample has more than 80,000 clones, over 85% seen once. The sequencing input was blood. These receptors came from a man younger than 30 in good health.

V is TRBV6-5 and J is TRBJ1-1; no reliable D call. Trimming took 7 bases from V and 6 from J, leaving 9 bases between them. CDR1 is MNHEY and CDR2 is SVGAGI in the germline V gene. The CDR3 runs to 11 residues. CDR3 DNA sequence: TGTGCCAGCATGTGGGTGTCTGAAGCTTTCTTT. Its translation is CASMWVSEAFF.

The CDR3 spells CASSLRRENIQYF. In DNA, the CDR3 is TGTGCCAGCAGTTTGCGTAGAGAAAACATTCAGTACTTC. V and J are TRBV12-3 or TRBV12-4 and TRBJ2-4, with D unresolved. Trimming stripped 3 bases from V and 5 bases from J, with 8 bases between. The length of the CDR3 is 13 residues.

The gene calls are TRBV5-4 and TRBJ1-1, with 9 bases identical to TRBD1. After removal of 5 bases from V and 1 base from J, the junction contained 6 bases not matched to a gene. Germline values: CDR1 SGHNT, CDR2 YYREEE (reference sequence). This CDR3 is 15 amino acids long. CDR3 residues: CASRSGTGRNTEAFF. CDR3 sequence (DNA): TGTGCCAGCAGGTCAGGGACAGGGAGGAACACTGAAGCTTTCTTT.

This chain connects TRBV7-6 to TRBJ2-2, with TRBD1 matching over 10 bases. Germline assignment: CDR1 SGHVS and CDR2 FNYEAQ. CDR3 length equals 16 residues. Trimming took 3 bases from V and 4 from J; bases not matched to a gene: 5. The CDR3 sequence: CASSLDRQGATGELFF. The CDR3 bases are TGTGCCAGCAGCTTGGACAGACAGGGGGCCACCGGGGAGCTGTTTTTT.

The genes are TRBV6-6 and TRBJ1-5; tentative D call: TRBD1 (5 bases). With 4 bases removed from V and 1 base from J, the gap between germline ends came to 8 bases. Germline CDR1 reads MNHNY; CDR2 reads SVGAGI (reference sequence). The CDR3 is 14 residues long. The CDR3 DNA follows: TGTGCCAGCAGTTTAGGGGACAGCAATCAGCCCCAGCATTTT. It translates to CASSLGDSNQPQHF.

The chain links TRBV6-2 or TRBV6-3 to TRBJ2-5, with 9 positions matching TRBD1. V shed 4 bases and J 5 bases; nucleotides not matched to a gene: 5. CDR3 length: 14 residues. Germline loops: CDR1 MNHEY, CDR2 SVGEGT. DNA of the CDR3: TGTGCCAGCAGTTCCCACAGGGGGCTCGAGACCCAGTACTTC. Protein sequence: CASSSHRGLETQYF.

This chain connects TRBV3-1 (or the pseudogene TRBV3-2) to TRBJ2-2; 12 positions match TRBD2. Losses at the gene ends were 3 bases for V and 0 bases for J; bases not matched to a gene: 14. CDR3 length: 21 amino acids. Germline loops: CDR1 LGHDT, CDR2 YNNKEL (reference sequence). The CDR3 loop is CASSQDASGLAGFANTGELFF. The DNA of the CDR3 is TGTGCCAGCAGCCAGGATGCTTCAGGACTAGCGGGATTCGCGAACACCGGGGAGCTGTTTTTT.

The gene calls are TRBV20-1 and TRBJ1-1; the D is unclear. V shed 3 bases and J shed 0 bases, with 11 bases lying between them. Looked up from germline, CDR1 is DFQATT and CDR2 is SNEGSKA (reference sequence). This CDR3 has 14 residues. The CDR3 coding sequence is TGCAGTGCTAGTTTGGGAAGACTGAACACTGAAGCTTTCTTT. Residues: CSASLGRLNTEAFF.

The V and J genes are TRBV5-6 and TRBJ1-5, with TRBD1 matching 9 bases. This CDR3 is 16 amino acids long. CDR1 is SGHDT and CDR2 is YYEEEE in the germline V gene. Losses at the gene ends were 2 bases for V and 6 bases for J; bases not matched to a gene: 9. The CDR3 sequence is CASSFGQGSRFQPQHF. For the CDR3, the DNA is TGTGCCAGCAGCTTCGGACAGGGGTCACGGTTTCAGCCCCAGCATTTT.

This clone was seen a handful of times. The chain uses TRBV27 and TRBJ2-7; unclear D gene. This CDR3 is built from 13 residues. The V gene's germline CDR1 is MNHEY and CDR2 SMNVEV (reference sequence). The V end lost 0 bases, the J end lost 5 bases, and 8 bases lay between the germline ends. The CDR3 is CASSLSRDHEQYF. CDR3 coding DNA: TGTGCCAGCAGTTTATCACGAGACCACGAGCAGTACTTC.

The V call is TRBV5-1, the J call TRBJ1-1; D unclear. From germline, CDR1 is SGHRS and CDR2 YFSETQ. Deletions cut 1 base from V and 2 bases from J, with 15 bases between. The CDR3 is 16 amino acids. CDR3 in amino acids: CASSLLGGSENTEAFF. The CDR3 nucleotides read TGCGCCAGCAGCTTGCTGGGAGGGTCGGAAAACACTGAAGCTTTCTTT. Complete variable domain (other parts from reference TRBV5-1 and TRBJ1-1): KAGVTQTPRYLIKTRGQQVTLSCSPISGHRSVSWYQQTPGQGLQFLFEYFSETQRNKGNFPGRFSGRQFSNSRSEMNVSTLELGDSALYLCASSLLGGSENTEAFFGQGTRLTVV.

The chain links TRBV5-4 to TRBJ2-7, with D perhaps TRBD2 (5 bases). Germline CDR1 reads SGHNT; CDR2 reads YYREEE (reference sequence). V lost 2 bases to trimming and J lost 2 bases, with 11 bases between them. This CDR3 comprises 14 residues. The CDR3 DNA is TGTGCCAGCAGCTTTGCTATCGGGACCTACGAGCAGTACTTC. This gives the protein CASSFAIGTYEQYF.

The V and J genes are TRBV24-1 and TRBJ2-1, with D perhaps matching TRBD1 or TRBD2 (5 bases each). There are 15 residues in the CDR3. Trimming removed 3 bases from V and 3 bases from J, with 11 bases in between. Germline V CDR1 and CDR2: KGHDR, SFDVKD. CDR3 amino acids: CATSDKGPRYNEQFF. CDR3 coding DNA: TGTGCCACCAGTGATAAGGGACCCCGCTACAATGAGCAGTTCTTC.

The chain carries TRBV12-3 or TRBV12-4 and TRBJ1-1; no firm D call. The CDR3 totals 11 residues. V was shortened by 7 bases and J by 2 bases, with 5 bases between the two germline ends. The chain's CDR3 is CASTINTEAFF. The CDR3 DNA is TGTGCCAGCACTATAAACACTGAAGCTTTCTTT.

The rearrangement uses TRBV19 and TRBJ1-5, with D tentatively TRBD1 (6 bases). V dropped 9 bases and J dropped 7 bases, with 28 bases sitting between them. Germline-derived CDR1 and CDR2 are LNHDA and SQIVND (reference sequence). This CDR3 is built from 17 residues. CDR3 protein: CASTQLTAGGRGQPQHF. The CDR3 DNA is TGTGCCAGCACGCAACTTACCGCCGGGGGGCGAGGGCAGCCCCAGCATTTT.

The chain carries TRBV9 and TRBJ2-1; D is unclear. The V and J ends lost 0 bases and 8 bases respectively, with 9 bases between them. The V gene's germline CDR1 is SGDLS and CDR2 YYNGEE. CDR3 length equals 13 residues. The CDR3 DNA reads TGTGCCAGCAGCGTAGGGTTAGCAGATGAGCAGTTCTTC. This sequence encodes CASSVGLADEQFF.

The V and J genes are TRBV4-1 and TRBJ1-1; TRBD1 matches 9 bases. J gave up 8 bases and V 1 base, and 8 bases lay outside the gene matches. CDR3 length: 15 residues. Germline CDR1 MGHRA, CDR2 YSYEKL. CDR3 bases: TGCGCCAGCAGCCAAGCCGGGACAGGGTCCTTCGAAGCTTTCTTT. This gives the protein CASSQAGTGSFEAFF.

The V and J genes are TRBV15 and TRBJ1-4; no clear D gene. This CDR3 spans 13 amino acids. Trimming removed 3 bases from V and 6 bases from J, with 8 bases in between. Germline CDR1 and CDR2: LNHNV and YYDKDF (reference sequence). CDR3 region: CATSSLPDEKLFF. The CDR3 DNA sequence: TGTGCCACCAGCAGCCTGCCGGATGAAAAACTGTTTTTT.

The rearrangement links TRBV30 to TRBJ2-7; 7 bases agree with TRBD2. The CDR3 loop spans 16 amino acids. Trimming removed 1 base from V and 0 bases from J; junction bases left unmatched: 9. CDR1 and CDR2 (germline): GTSNPN, SVGIG (reference sequence). The CDR3 DNA follows: TGTGCCTGGAGTGGGGACCGAGCGGGACTCTCCTACGAGCAGTACTTC. Residues: CAWSGDRAGLSYEQYF.

V and J are TRBV5-6 and TRBJ1-1; the D is unclear. From germline, CDR1 is SGHDT and CDR2 YYEEEE. Trimming removed 4 bases at V and 1 base at J, with 14 bases between. The CDR3 runs 15 residues. DNA for the CDR3: TGTGCCAGCAGCCACGCTGGACCGAGGAACACTGAAGCTTTCTTT. This encodes CASSHAGPRNTEAFF.

This clone was observed at least ten times. The chain employs TRBV10-3 and TRBJ1-6, with a weak D call TRBD1 (6 bases). The V end was cut by 4 bases, the J end by 4 bases, with 11 bases between. The CDR3 covers 15 residues. Germline V lookup: CDR1 ENHRY, CDR2 SYGVKD. The chain's CDR3 is CAISVGGGYNSPLHF. CDR3 DNA sequence: TGTGCCATCAGTGTTGGGGGCGGGTATAATTCACCCCTCCACTTT.

This clone was detected only once. This rearrangement joins TRBV10-3 to TRBJ2-1; no clear D gene. Germline CDR1 and CDR2: ENHRY and SYGVKD. V shed 6 bases and J shed 5 bases, with 14 bases lying between them. This CDR3 spans 14 amino acids. Written as DNA, the CDR3 is TGTGCCATCAGCCCCCAAGATTTACACAATGAGCAGTTCTTC. This translates into CAISPQDLHNEQFF.

The chain uses TRBV15 and TRBJ2-5, with D possibly matching TRBD2 (5 bases). CDR1 and CDR2 from the germline V gene are LNHNV and YYDKDF (reference sequence). The CDR3 is 15 residues long. Trimming pared 5 bases from V and 2 bases from J, leaving 15 bases between. CDR3 protein: CATSGGQNPQETQYF. For the CDR3, the DNA is TGTGCCACCAGCGGAGGCCAGAATCCTCAAGAGACCCAGTACTTC.

Note on this clone: One junction end does not reproduce the germline sequence, and a read error may be involved. This rearrangement joins TRBV4-1 to TRBJ1-2; D perhaps matches TRBD1 (5 bases). The CDR3 runs to 14 residues. The germline gives CDR1 MGHRA, CDR2 YSYEKL. The CDR3 nucleotides read TGCGCCAGCAGCCAGCAGGGTAGAGAAACTTACCGGTCCTTC. Residues: CASSQQGRETYRSF.